This TCR beta chain originates from a study of regulatory T cells in long-lasting Graves disease. Study-wide results and caveats: Newly diagnosed patients shared approximately 1,000 public clonotypes; persistent patients shared approximately 2,700. Persistent Graves' disease cases displayed lower TCR diversity than newly diagnosed ones.

This clonotype came up many times. What it binds is unknown. The V end was cut by 5 bases, the J end by 5 bases, with 12 bases between. Germline assignment: CDR1 MNHEY and CDR2 SMNVEV (reference sequence). This CDR3 comprises 13 residues. Combining iRepertoire HTBI primers with Arm-PCR of CDR3 regions, the authors built TCR beta libraries. TCRdb re-derived calls from the multiplex PCR reads in MiXCR, one entry per CDR3 protein. Of 450,000 to 700,000 distinct CDR3 sequences in the sample, roughly 14% were seen once. Time point of the sample: newly diagnosed GD, antithyroid drugs for less than 3 months. PBMC RNA was the source of the TCR library. This sample also appeared in a second study, on T cells in Graves' hyperthyroidism and ophthalmopathy. From that paper: Graves' hyperthyroidism was deemed stable given no ophthalmopathy progression within 18 months. The TCR CDR3 was amplified in a first-round RT-PCR using the HTBI primer set.

The clonotype was recovered from a man younger than 45 with Graves disease. Sequenced here: peripheral blood mononuclear cells (PBMCs), sampled at new diagnosis, from a patient treated with antithyroid drugs. The chain carries TRBV27 and TRBJ1-2; TRBD1 is a possible D gene (5 bases). CDR3 nucleotide sequence: TGTGCCAGCAGTCTTTCCTGGGGGTATGGCTACACCTTC. It encodes CASSLSWGYGYTF.